Listed here are 17 T cell receptor beta chains from one sample, sequenced in a study of T cells in Graves' hyperthyroidism and ophthalmopathy. The investigators amplified TCR beta CDR3 regions from RNA transcripts. The HTBI primer set served for first-round RT-PCR of the TCR CDR3. TCRdb used MiXCR to reprocess the multiplex PCR reads, holding one entry per CDR3 protein. This sample carries roughly 640,000 distinct CDR3 sequences, approximately 15% of them seen once, and the ten largest clones take 2.5% to 4%. The sample was blood. These receptors all come from a woman in her 40s with Graves' ophthalmopathy.

V usage is TRBV28 and J usage is TRBJ2-7, with no clear D. There are 11 residues in the CDR3. Trimming left V 6 bases short and J 5 bases short, with 8 bases between. The germline V gene has CDR1 MDHEN and CDR2 SYDVKM. As DNA, the CDR3 is TGTGCCAGCAGCACCCTTGACGAGCAGTACTTC. Protein product: CASSTLDEQYF.

This clonotype was counted many times. The chain couples TRBV18 to TRBJ2-7; D tentatively fits TRBD1 or TRBD2 (5 bases each). Per the germline V gene, CDR1 is KGHSH and CDR2 is LQKENI. The CDR3 covers 14 residues. The V end lost 8 bases, the J end lost 4 bases, and 18 bases lay between the germline ends. The CDR3 nucleotides are TGTGCCAGCAGTCCTAGGCAGGGAGTGTACGAGCAGTACTTC. This encodes CASSPRQGVYEQYF.

The chain recombines TRBV30 with TRBJ1-5, with 9 bases aligning to TRBD1. Germline assignment: CDR1 GTSNPN and CDR2 SVGIG (reference sequence). V was pared by 5 bases and J by 3 bases, with 5 bases of the junction left unmatched. The CDR3 is 14 residues long. CDR3 bases: TGTGCCTGGGGGGACAGGGTTATCAATCAGCCCCAGCATTTT. This sequence encodes CAWGDRVINQPQHF.

Concerning this clonotype: A much larger clone is a single base away; this may be a read error. The chain uses TRBV7-9 and TRBJ2-7; no firm D call. V shed 8 bases and J shed 5 bases, with 16 bases lying between them. CDR1 and CDR2 from the germline V gene are SEHNR and FQNEAQ (reference sequence). The CDR3 is made up of 13 amino acids. The chain's CDR3 is CASGPPVVNEQYF. CDR3 nucleotides: TGTGCCAGCGGCCCCCCCGTTGTCAACGAGCAGTACTTC.

The chain has TRBV10-3 and TRBJ2-3; 7 positions match TRBD2. The CDR3 sequence is 13 residues long. V lost 6 bases and J lost 4; bases outside the gene matches: 4. Germline V gene lookup returns CDR1 ENHRY and CDR2 SYGVKD. The chain's CDR3 is CAIRPTSPDTQYF. CDR3 coding DNA: TGTGCCATCAGACCGACTAGCCCAGATACGCAGTATTTT.

The table lists this clonotype with a count of one. The chain is built from TRBV5-1 and TRBJ2-7; D could derive from TRBD1 or TRBD2 (6 bases each). The germline V gene has CDR1 SGHRS and CDR2 YFSETQ. The length of the CDR3 is 15 residues. V dropped 0 bases and J dropped 4 bases, with 14 bases sitting between them. In DNA form, the CDR3 reads TGCGCCAGCAGCTTGGCCGTGACAGGACTATACGAGCAGTACTTC. Translating it yields CASSLAVTGLYEQYF. The full variable domain, its missing parts supplied by reference TRBV5-1 and TRBJ2-7, is KAGVTQTPRYLIKTRGQQVTLSCSPISGHRSVSWYQQTPGQGLQFLFEYFSETQRNKGNFPGRFSGRQFSNSRSEMNVSTLELGDSALYLCASSLAVTGLYEQYFGPGTRLTVT.

This clonotype was seen ten or more times. The junction shows a germline mismatch at one end, possibly a read error. The rearrangement links TRBV12-3 or TRBV12-4 to TRBJ2-3; 10 nucleotides align to TRBD2. The CDR3 runs 14 residues. CDR3 nucleotides: TGTGCCAGCAGTCTAGCGGGAGTGTGGGATACGCAGTATTTT. Protein product: CASSLAGVWDTQYF.

V is TRBV20-1 and J is TRBJ2-1; 9 bases map to TRBD2. V lost 0 bases and J lost 3; bases outside the gene matches: 6. CDR1 and CDR2 (germline): DFQATT, SNEGSKA (reference sequence). The CDR3 runs to 16 residues. The CDR3 protein is CSARDRASGDYNEQFF. The CDR3 DNA is TGCAGTGCTAGAGATAGGGCTAGCGGGGACTACAATGAGCAGTTCTTC.

The J gene is TRBJ2-6, the V gene TRBV19; 10 bases are a match to TRBD1. Germline values: CDR1 LNHDA, CDR2 SQIVND (reference sequence). J lost 0 bases, V lost 3 bases, and 5 bases had no gene match. This CDR3 comprises 18 residues. The CDR3 spells CASSIRTGGSSGANVLTF. The CDR3 bases are TGTGCCAGTAGTATTCGGACAGGGGGAAGCTCTGGGGCCAACGTCCTGACTTTC.

In its sample, this clonotype was seen a few times. The rearrangement links TRBV4-1 to TRBJ2-7; possible D gene TRBD1, 5 bases. The CDR3 contains 16 residues. Per germline, CDR1 MGHRA and CDR2 YSYEKL. Trimming took off 1 base at V and 5 bases at J, with 18 bases between the two ends. The CDR3: CASSQGTRAPQDEQYF. The CDR3 DNA reads TGCGCCAGCAGCCAAGGGACAAGGGCTCCCCAGGACGAGCAGTACTTC.

The chain combines TRBV29-1 with TRBJ1-2; D is perhaps TRBD1 (5 bases). CDR1 and CDR2 from the germline V gene are SQVTM and ANQGSEA. The CDR3 consists of 12 residues. Trimming took 5 bases from V and 8 from J, leaving 15 bases between them. CDR3: CSVSPWGEGYTF. CDR3 bases: TGCAGCGTTTCACCATGGGGGGAGGGCTACACCTTC.

A few counts support this clonotype. The V call is TRBV13, the J call TRBJ1-1, with 8 bases identical to TRBD1. J was trimmed by 11 bases and V by 5 bases; bases with no gene match: 10. Germline V gene lookup returns CDR1 PRHDT and CDR2 FYEKMQ (reference sequence). CDR3 length: 13 residues. This CDR3 is CASSGSGGAGAFF. As DNA, the CDR3 is TGTGCCAGCAGCGGATCAGGGGGCGCGGGGGCTTTCTTT.

This clonotype showed up just a few times. CDR3 protein: CASRREVTDTQYF. The CDR3 bases are TGTGCCAGCAGGCGGGAGGTAACAGATACGCAGTATTTT. This sequence joins TRBV2 and TRBJ2-3, with TRBD2 matching 8 bases. The CDR3 consists of 13 residues. J lost 3 bases, V lost 6 bases, and 2 bases had no gene match. CDR1 SNHLY and CDR2 FYNNEI come from the germline V gene.

This clonotype was detected a few times. The gene calls are TRBV29-1 and TRBJ2-2, with D unresolved. Germline assignment: CDR1 SQVTM and CDR2 ANQGSEA. The V and J ends lost 5 bases and 6 bases respectively, with 7 bases between them. The length of the CDR3 is 11 residues. DNA of the CDR3: TGCAGCGTTTCAGTATCCGGGGAGCTGTTTTTT. Translated: CSVSVSGELFF.

This clonotype was found many times. CDR3 amino acids: CASRVAGGPYNEQFF. In nucleotides, the CDR3 is TGCGCCAGCAGAGTAGCGGGAGGTCCCTACAATGAGCAGTTCTTC. The V and J genes are TRBV5-1 and TRBJ2-1; 10 bases agree with TRBD2. V lost 5 bases to trimming and J lost 2 bases; unmatched junction nucleotides: 4. Germline V gene data show CDR1 as SGHRS and CDR2 as YFSETQ. The CDR3 contains 15 residues.

This clonotype showed up just a few times. The J gene is TRBJ1-1, the V gene TRBV20-1; 9 bases agree with TRBD1. CDR3 length: 12 residues. Losses at the gene ends were 5 bases for V and 6 bases for J; bases not matched to a gene: 4. Germline loops: CDR1 DFQATT, CDR2 SNEGSKA (reference sequence). The DNA of the CDR3 is TGCAGTGCTTTAAGACAGGGGGCTGAAGCTTTCTTT. Amino acids: CSALRQGAEAFF.

This clonotype appeared many times. The rearrangement uses TRBV7-3 and TRBJ2-7, with TRBD2 matching 7 bases. Trimming at V came to 0 bases and at J to 2 bases, leaving 10 bases not matched to a gene. CDR1 is SGHTA, CDR2 FQGTGA, per germline. The CDR3 covers 17 residues. For the CDR3, the DNA is TGTGCCAGCAGCTTAACAGGGAAGGGAGGGGCTCCCTACGAGCAGTACTTC. This sequence encodes CASSLTGKGGAPYEQYF.